The 31 T cell receptor beta chains below all came from one sample that was sequenced in a study of beta chain features in type 1 diabetes (dated 2018 in TCRdb). The method was the immunoSEQ multiplex PCR assay. All of the isolated RNA was reverse transcribed with the High Capacity cDNA Reverse Transcription Kit, so expressed TCRB transcripts were sequenced. The immuneACCESS repertoire file appears here via TCRdb, limited to in-frame rearrangements. These files lack a portion of the clones; in checked studies, under half of the deficit traces to unresolved V genes, and the cause of the others is not known. Within this sample are 350,000 to 450,000 clones, with approximately 15% of them counted one time only. The ten largest account for roughly 0.033% of the sample. Sequenced: naive CD4+ T cells from blood. This specimen's cell subset or site label, interpreted: true naive CD4+ T cells. Every receptor here comes from a man aged 25-40 years in good health.

The CDR3 DNA reads as TGTGCCAGCAGTTTATCGGGCAAGGGGACTGAAGCTTTCTTT. Protein product: CASSLSGKGTEAFF. The V gene is TRBV27, the J gene TRBJ1-1; possibly TRBD1 for D (5 bases). V was shortened by 0 bases and J by 5 bases, with 10 bases between the two germline ends. The CDR3 runs 14 residues. The germline CDR1 and CDR2 sequences are MNHEY and SMNVEV (reference sequence).

The rearrangement links TRBV12-5 to TRBJ2-2; 9 bases agree with TRBD2. There are 13 residues in the CDR3. V gave up 8 bases and J gave up 5 bases; unmatched junction bases: 3. Germline V gene lookup returns CDR1 LGHNT and CDR2 FRNRAP. The CDR3 DNA reads as TGTGCTAGTAGGCGGGAGGGGACCGGGGAGCTGTTTTTT. Its protein is CASRREGTGELFF.

This clone was seen a handful of times. V usage is TRBV14 and J usage is TRBJ1-2; D is unclear. Germline V CDR1 and CDR2: SGHDN, FVKESK. This CDR3 is 14 amino acids long. V gave up 2 bases and J gave up 2 bases, with 9 bases separating them. The CDR3 sequence is CASSQQASNYGYTF. CDR3 DNA: TGTGCCAGCAGCCAACAGGCCTCCAACTATGGCTACACCTTC.

This clone was detected only a few times. The chain combines TRBV9 with TRBJ2-5; weak D call: TRBD2 (6 bases). This CDR3 contains 14 residues. V was trimmed by 0 bases and J by 4 bases, leaving 10 bases between them. Germline V gene lookup returns CDR1 SGDLS and CDR2 YYNGEE. The CDR3 region has the DNA TGTGCCAGCAGCGTAGACGGGGGTGGAGAGACCCAGTACTTC. This translates into CASSVDGGGETQYF.

The V and J genes are TRBV7-9 and TRBJ2-5; no clear D. The germline gives CDR1 SEHNR, CDR2 FQNEAQ (reference sequence). V gave up 4 bases and J gave up 9 bases, with 18 bases separating them. This CDR3 is 14 amino acids long. The CDR3 loop is CASSSTPTRVPQYF. CDR3 nucleotides: TGTGCCAGCAGCTCAACCCCCACACGAGTGCCCCAGTACTTC.

The V gene is TRBV11-1, the J gene TRBJ2-1; no definite D call. CDR1 and CDR2 (germline): SGHAT, FQDESV (reference sequence). The V end was cut by 5 bases, the J end by 4 bases, with 24 bases between. The CDR3 contains 18 residues. The CDR3 protein is CASSPPQKRHLSYNEQFF. For the CDR3, the DNA is TGTGCCAGCAGCCCACCCCAGAAAAGGCATCTGTCGTACAATGAGCAGTTCTTC.

This clone was seen at least ten times. V usage is TRBV10-3 and J usage is TRBJ2-7; a possible D gene is TRBD2 (6 bases). V lost 11 bases and J 3 bases, leaving 14 bases between the germline ends. Germline loops: CDR1 ENHRY, CDR2 SYGVKD. The CDR3 length is 12 residues. The CDR3 DNA is TGTGCCTCGCGCGGGGCAGGCTACGAGCAGTACGTC. Translation gives CASRGAGYEQYV.

This clone occurred a few times. The chain employs TRBV7-6 and TRBJ2-3; no definite D call. From germline, CDR1 is SGHVS and CDR2 FNYEAQ. The CDR3 has 14 amino acids. Trimming took 0 bases from V and 6 from J, leaving 10 bases between them. As DNA, the CDR3 is TGTGCCAGCAGCTTAGCCGTCGGCTGGGATACGCAGTATTTT. Residues: CASSLAVGWDTQYF.

This rearrangement joins TRBV6-1 to TRBJ2-7, with 7 bases identical to TRBD2. This CDR3 has 13 amino acids. CDR1 is MNHNS, CDR2 SASEGT, per germline. The V gene end was trimmed by 3 bases and the J gene end by 6 bases; junction bases not matched to a gene: 5. The DNA for the CDR3 is TGTGCCAGCAGTGACATACTAGCGCTCGAGCAGTACGTC. This gives the protein CASSDILALEQYV.

The gene calls are TRBV6-1 and TRBJ2-3; D call uncertain. The ends were cut back, 6 bases at V and 3 bases at J, with 4 bases in the middle. This CDR3 contains 11 residues. Germline V gene lookup returns CDR1 MNHNS and CDR2 SASEGT. CDR3 sequence reads: CASRVTDTQYF. CDR3 DNA sequence: TGTGCCAGCAGGGTGACAGATACGCAGTATTTT.

CDR3 residues: CASSVTGESKTQYF. CDR3 nucleotides: TGCGCCAGCAGCGTGACAGGGGAGTCGAAGACCCAGTACTTC. The V gene is TRBV5-1, the J gene TRBJ2-5, with TRBD1 matching over 8 bases. With V trimmed by 4 bases and J by 6 bases, 8 bases remained unmatched. Germline-derived CDR1 and CDR2 are SGHRS and YFSETQ. The CDR3 consists of 14 residues.

The rearrangement joins TRBV4-3 to TRBJ2-5, with 9 positions matching TRBD2. The germline CDR1 and CDR2 sequences are LGHNA and YSLEER. This CDR3 spans 16 amino acids. V shed 0 bases and J 3 bases; nucleotides not matched to a gene: 5. CDR3 nucleotides: TGCGCCAGCAGCCAAGAACCTGCTAGCGGGGAAGAGACCCAGTACTTC. It is translated as CASSQEPASGEETQYF.

The chain is built from TRBV7-2 and TRBJ2-3; D is undetermined. Germline V lookup: CDR1 SGHTA, CDR2 FQGNSA. Trimming pared 2 bases from V and 3 bases from J, leaving 12 bases between. The CDR3 sequence is 15 residues long. The CDR3 reads CASSLSRAETDTQYF. CDR3 bases: TGTGCCAGCAGCTTAAGTCGGGCAGAGACAGATACGCAGTATTTT.

This clone has just one count. The chain combines TRBV7-2 with TRBJ2-7; TRBD2 agrees at 9 bases. Losses at the gene ends were 2 bases for V and 6 bases for J; bases not matched to a gene: 5. The germline CDR1 and CDR2 sequences are SGHTA and FQGNSA. This CDR3 is 14 amino acids long. CDR3 bases: TGTGCCAGCAGCTTAAGGGGACTAGCAGTCGAGCAGTACTTC. Its translation: CASSLRGLAVEQYF.

V is TRBV2 and J is TRBJ2-3; TRBD1 or TRBD2 may be the D gene (5 bases each). V was cut by 5 bases and J by 2 bases, with 14 bases left in between. The CDR3 is 15 residues long. In germline, CDR1 is SNHLY, CDR2 FYNNEI. The CDR3: CASSPGAAITDTQYF. CDR3 nucleotide sequence: TGTGCCAGCAGTCCCGGGGCCGCAATCACAGATACGCAGTATTTT.

V gene TRBV5-4 combines with J gene TRBJ1-2, with D perhaps matching TRBD1 (5 bases). This CDR3 spans 13 amino acids. From germline, CDR1 is SGHNT and CDR2 YYREEE (reference sequence). The V and J ends lost 4 bases and 7 bases respectively, with 14 bases between them. CDR3 DNA sequence: TGTGCCAGCAGCGCCTCCTTGGGGGTTGGCTACACCTTC. Translation: CASSASLGVGYTF.

The table lists this clone with a count of one. The chain couples TRBV4-3 to TRBJ2-3, with a possible D match to TRBD2 (6 bases). In germline, CDR1 is LGHNA, CDR2 YSLEER. This CDR3 region has 19 residues. Trimming removed 0 bases from V and 0 bases from J, with 19 bases in between. The DNA of the CDR3 is TGCGCCAGCAGCCAAGAATGGTTTCAAAGGACTATAAGCACAGATACGCAGTATTTT. This encodes CASSQEWFQRTISTDTQYF.

There are a few counts of this clone. The genes are TRBV5-4 and TRBJ2-1, with a tentative D call TRBD1 (6 bases). The V end lost 3 bases, the J end lost 2 bases, and 18 bases lay between the germline ends. This CDR3 is 17 amino acids long. In germline, CDR1 is SGHNT, CDR2 YYREEE (reference sequence). The CDR3, as DNA: TGTGCCAGCAGCTCCGGGACACGACCGGACACCTACAATGAGCAGTTCTTC. Encoded protein: CASSSGTRPDTYNEQFF. Drawing the rest from reference TRBV5-4 and TRBJ2-1, the complete variable domain is ETGVTQSPTHLIKTRGQQVTLRCSSQSGHNTVSWYQQALGQGPQFIFQYYREEENGRGNFPPRFSGLQFPNYSSELNVNALELDDSALYLCASSSGTRPDTYNEQFFGPGTRLTVL.

This clone was counted only a few times. The rearrangement joins TRBV18 to TRBJ1-1; D uncertain. Per germline, CDR1 KGHSH and CDR2 LQKENI. The CDR3 runs 13 residues. Trimming stripped 3 bases from V and 0 bases from J, with 5 bases between. The CDR3 protein is CASSPKMNTEAFF. CDR3 DNA: TGTGCCAGCTCACCGAAGATGAACACTGAAGCTTTCTTT.

Only a few counts were recorded for this clone. The V call is TRBV4-3, the J call TRBJ1-4; D is possibly TRBD1 (5 bases). Germline-derived CDR1 and CDR2 are LGHNA and YSLEER. The V gene lost 1 base and the J gene lost 5 bases, with 11 bases spanning the gap. The CDR3 contains 15 residues. CDR3 DNA sequence: TGCGCCAGCAGCCAAGTTCTGGGACGGAATGAAAAACTGTTTTTT. Protein sequence: CASSQVLGRNEKLFF.

This clone was picked up a small number of times. The chain is built from TRBV2 and TRBJ2-5, with 7 nucleotides matching TRBD1. Germline V gives CDR1 SNHLY, CDR2 FYNNEI. The CDR3 consists of 15 residues. Germline trimming cut 3 bases from V and 5 bases from J; bases unmatched to any gene: 9. This CDR3 reads CASSDQTGQDETQYF. As DNA, the CDR3 is TGTGCCAGCAGTGATCAGACAGGGCAGGATGAGACCCAGTACTTC. The full variable domain, completed using reference TRBV2 and TRBJ2-5, is EPEVTQTPSHQVTQMGQEVILRCVPISNHLYFYWYRQILGQKVEFLVSFYNNEISEKSEIFDDQFSVERPDGSNFTLKIRSTKLEDSAMYFCASSDQTGQDETQYFGPGTRLLVL.

This clone was counted a few times. The chain carries TRBV19 and TRBJ2-1, with 7 bases aligning to TRBD2. V trimming: 6 bases; J trimming: 1 base; junction bases outside the gene matches: 6. Germline assignment: CDR1 LNHDA and CDR2 SQIVND (reference sequence). The CDR3 is 15 residues long. CDR3 sequence reads: CASRPSGVSYNEQFF. The CDR3 DNA reads TGTGCCAGTAGACCGAGCGGGGTTTCCTACAATGAGCAGTTCTTC.

This chain links TRBV10-3 with TRBJ1-4; D unclear. The CDR3 loop spans 13 amino acids. Germline assignment: CDR1 ENHRY and CDR2 SYGVKD. Deletions cut 2 bases from V and 7 bases from J, with 8 bases between. CDR3 nucleotide sequence: TGTGCCATCAGTGAGAATGAGGTTGAAAAACTGTTTTTT. It encodes CAISENEVEKLFF.

The V and J genes are TRBV4-1 and TRBJ2-5; D is possibly TRBD1 (6 bases). From germline, CDR1 is MGHRA and CDR2 YSYEKL. V shed 4 bases and J shed 1 base, with 13 bases lying between them. The CDR3 is 15 amino acids. Here the CDR3 reads CASSPQGTVQETQYF. CDR3 bases: TGCGCCAGCAGCCCCCAGGGGACGGTCCAAGAGACCCAGTACTTC.

This clone turned up a few times. The J gene is TRBJ2-1, the V gene TRBV14; TRBD2 matches at 7 bases. The CDR3 is 16 amino acids. Germline V gives CDR1 SGHDN, CDR2 FVKESK. Trimming took 1 base from V and 2 from J; bases not matched to a gene: 5. This CDR3 is CASSQGGSWAYNEQFF. In nucleotides, the CDR3 is TGTGCCAGCAGCCAAGGCGGGAGCTGGGCCTACAATGAGCAGTTCTTC.

This clone was seen a handful of times. V is TRBV7-2 and J is TRBJ1-2; D uncertain. The germline V gene encodes CDR1 SGHTA and CDR2 FQGNSA. The CDR3 loop spans 15 amino acids. The germline V and J ends were trimmed by 1 base and 3 bases, with 12 bases remaining between them. DNA for the CDR3: TGTGCCAGCAGCTTAGATAGGAAGACCTACTATGGCTACACCTTC. Protein: CASSLDRKTYYGYTF. The complete variable domain, with remaining parts taken from reference TRBV7-2 and TRBJ1-2, reads GAGVSQSPSNKVTEKGKDVELRCDPISGHTALYWYRQSLGQGLEFLIYFQGNSAPDKSGLPSDRFSAERTGGSVSTLTIQRTQQEDSAVYLCASSLDRKTYYGYTFGSGTRLTVV.

The rearrangement links TRBV7-2 to TRBJ2-4; the D gene is possibly TRBD2 (5 bases). Germline V gene sequence: CDR1 SGHTA, CDR2 FQGNSA. The CDR3 has 15 residues. V shed 4 bases and J shed 0 bases, with 10 bases lying between them. The CDR3 is CASSSRGQAKNIQYF. The CDR3 DNA sequence: TGTGCCAGCAGCTCCCGAGGGCAAGCCAAAAACATTCAGTACTTC.

Many counts were recorded for this clone. The chain links TRBV23-1 to TRBJ1-1; possible D gene TRBD1, 5 bases. TRBV23-1 is identified as an open reading frame with a role that is uncertain. V was cut by 5 bases and J by 1 base, with 11 bases left in between. The CDR3 loop spans 14 amino acids. CDR3 amino acids: CASSKGTENTEAFF. DNA for the CDR3: TGCGCCAGCAGTAAAGGGACGGAGAACACTGAAGCTTTCTTT.

CDR3 DNA: TGTGCCAGCAGCTCCCTGCCGGCCGGGGCTTGGTACGAGCAGTACGTC. It encodes CASSSLPAGAWYEQYV. V usage is TRBV7-3 and J usage is TRBJ2-7; TRBD1 or TRBD2 may be the D gene (5 bases each). The germline V and J ends were trimmed by 4 bases and 4 bases, with 20 bases remaining between them. Germline V CDR1 and CDR2: SGHTA, FQGTGA. CDR3 size: 16 residues.

This clone was seen a few times. The CDR3 DNA is TGTGCCAGCTCACCGACGGCGGAGGGTCCCGGGGAGCTGTTTTTT. It translates to CASSPTAEGPGELFF. This rearrangement joins TRBV18 to TRBJ2-2; the D gene is possibly TRBD2 (6 bases). Germline CDR1 and CDR2: KGHSH and LQKENI. The CDR3 loop spans 15 amino acids. Trimming removed 3 bases at V and 6 bases at J, with 14 bases between.

In its sample, this clone was seen a few times. This chain joins TRBV4-3 and TRBJ2-5, with 12 bases lining up with TRBD2. Germline lookup yields CDR1 LGHNA and CDR2 YSLEER. The junction had 10 bases not matched to a gene; V was cut back by 0 bases and J by 5 bases. The CDR3 is 18 amino acids. The CDR3 sequence is CASSQERLAGALGETQYF. The CDR3 DNA is TGCGCCAGCAGCCAAGAGAGACTAGCGGGGGCTCTGGGGGAGACCCAGTACTTC.